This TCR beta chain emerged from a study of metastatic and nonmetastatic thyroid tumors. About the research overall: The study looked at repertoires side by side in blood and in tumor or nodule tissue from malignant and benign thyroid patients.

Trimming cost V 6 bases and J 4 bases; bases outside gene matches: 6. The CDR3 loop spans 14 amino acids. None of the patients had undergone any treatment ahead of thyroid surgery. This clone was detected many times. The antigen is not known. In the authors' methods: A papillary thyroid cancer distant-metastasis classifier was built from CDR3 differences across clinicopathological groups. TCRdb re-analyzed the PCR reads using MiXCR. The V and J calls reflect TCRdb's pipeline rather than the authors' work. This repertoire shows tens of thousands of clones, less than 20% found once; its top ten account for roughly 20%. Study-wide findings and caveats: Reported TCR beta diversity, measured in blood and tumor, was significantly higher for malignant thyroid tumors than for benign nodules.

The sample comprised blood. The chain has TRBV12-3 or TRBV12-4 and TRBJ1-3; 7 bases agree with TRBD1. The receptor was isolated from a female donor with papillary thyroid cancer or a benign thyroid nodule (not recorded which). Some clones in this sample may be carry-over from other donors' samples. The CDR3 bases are TGTGCCAGCAGGAGCGGACAGGCCGGAAACACCATATATTTT. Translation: CASRSGQAGNTIYF.